The next 11 T cell receptor beta chains were all read from a single sample in a study of blood T cell repertoires in COVID-19. Using immunoSEQ multiplex PCR, the repertoire was profiled, and TCRdb retains in-frame clones only, with some absent. The sample includes fewer than 45,000 clones, 84% of them seen just once. Sequencing was performed on peripheral blood. The source of these receptors is a man aged 55 to 70 with COVID-19, enrolled during active disease.

The chain links TRBV30 to TRBJ1-5; tentatively, D is TRBD1 (5 bases). Trimming shortened V by 2 bases and J by 4 bases, and 15 bases separated the two germline ends. The CDR3 extends over 15 amino acids. The V gene's germline CDR1 is GTSNPN and CDR2 SVGIG (reference sequence). Here the CDR3 reads CAWSTQGWGNQPQHF. The DNA of the CDR3 is TGTGCCTGGAGTACCCAGGGATGGGGTAATCAGCCCCAGCATTTT.

The V call is TRBV2, the J call TRBJ1-2; D not resolved. The CDR3 extends over 13 amino acids. The V gene's germline CDR1 is SNHLY and CDR2 FYNNEI. V lost 9 bases and J 7 bases, leaving 18 bases between the germline ends. The CDR3 sequence is CASEMVVASGYTF. The DNA of the CDR3 is TGTGCCAGTGAGATGGTGGTTGCAAGTGGCTACACCTTC.

The V call is TRBV5-1, the J call TRBJ1-6; 7 nucleotides align to TRBD1. The germline V gene encodes CDR1 SGHRS and CDR2 YFSETQ. Germline trimming cut 6 bases from V and 5 bases from J; bases unmatched to any gene: 8. This CDR3 comprises 15 residues. The CDR3 is CASTQTGYDNSPLHF. CDR3 nucleotides: TGCGCCAGCACCCAGACAGGGTATGATAATTCACCCCTCCACTTT.

The chain carries TRBV19 and TRBJ1-4; 8 nucleotides line up with TRBD1. The J segment lost 0 bases and the V segment lost 8 bases, leaving 14 bases of the junction unmatched. The CDR3 runs to 18 residues. From germline, CDR1 is LNHDA and CDR2 SQIVND (reference sequence). The CDR3 region is CASEISGQGSATNEKLFF. The CDR3 coding sequence is TGTGCCAGTGAGATCTCCGGACAGGGCTCTGCAACTAATGAAAAACTGTTTTTT.

This chain joins TRBV27 and TRBJ2-6; 8 positions agree with TRBD1. Germline assignment: CDR1 MNHEY and CDR2 SMNVEV (reference sequence). V dropped 1 base and J dropped 4; count of bases not matched to a gene: 12. The CDR3 sequence is 19 residues long. The CDR3 sequence: CASSLLRPGTGTGANVLTF. CDR3 in DNA: TGTGCCAGCAGTTTATTACGTCCCGGGACAGGAACAGGGGCCAACGTCCTGACTTTC.

V usage is TRBV20-1 and J usage is TRBJ2-7, with TRBD1 matching over 8 bases. The CDR3 consists of 14 residues. The V segment lost 3 bases and the J segment 3 bases; nucleotides outside the gene matches: 7. The V gene's germline CDR1 is DFQATT and CDR2 SNEGSKA (reference sequence). CDR3: CSASSPGGNYEQYF. The CDR3, as DNA: TGCAGTGCTAGTAGCCCAGGGGGCAACTACGAGCAGTACTTC.

The genes are TRBV4-1 and TRBJ2-7, with a tentative D call TRBD1 (6 bases). The CDR3 is made up of 15 amino acids. Trimming took 5 bases from V and 3 from J, leaving 17 bases between them. CDR1 and CDR2 (germline): MGHRA, YSYEKL. The CDR3 here is CASSSRQVKNYEQYF. CDR3 coding DNA: TGCGCCAGCAGCAGCCGACAGGTGAAAAACTACGAGCAGTACTTC.

This chain joins TRBV3-1 (or the pseudogene TRBV3-2) and TRBJ1-6; D is perhaps TRBD1 (6 bases). Germline loops: CDR1 LGHDT, CDR2 YNNKEL (reference sequence). CDR3 length: 15 amino acids. With 3 bases removed from V and 7 bases from J, the gap between germline ends came to 13 bases. CDR3: CASSQTGTLNSPLHF. CDR3 bases: TGTGCCAGCAGCCAGACCGGGACATTAAATTCACCCCTCCACTTT.

The chain links TRBV3-1 (or the pseudogene TRBV3-2) to TRBJ1-3; 10 nucleotides agree with TRBD1. The trim removed 3 bases at V and 4 bases at J, leaving 3 bases unmatched. Germline V gene data show CDR1 as LGHDT and CDR2 as YNNKEL (reference sequence). This CDR3 is 15 amino acids long. The CDR3, as DNA: TGTGCCAGCAGCCAGGGGACAGGGGTAGGAAACACCATATATTTT. Its translation: CASSQGTGVGNTIYF.

V usage is TRBV11-2 and J usage is TRBJ1-1; the match to TRBD1 covers 7 bases. Trimming removed 4 bases from V and 1 base from J; junction bases left unmatched: 3. CDR1 SGHAT and CDR2 FQNNGV come from the germline V gene. This CDR3 has 14 amino acids. CDR3 in DNA: TGTGCCAGCAGCTCTGGGGACAGGAACACTGAAGCTTTCTTT. Residues: CASSSGDRNTEAFF.

This clone occurred once. V gene TRBV9 combines with J gene TRBJ1-1; 7 bases line up with TRBD1. Looked up from germline, CDR1 is SGDLS and CDR2 is YYNGEE. V lost 3 bases to trimming and J lost 2 bases; unmatched junction nucleotides: 10. CDR3 length equals 16 residues. CDR3 residues: CASSDSQRQGNTEAFF. In DNA, the CDR3 is TGTGCCAGCAGCGATTCGCAAAGACAGGGAAACACTGAAGCTTTCTTT.